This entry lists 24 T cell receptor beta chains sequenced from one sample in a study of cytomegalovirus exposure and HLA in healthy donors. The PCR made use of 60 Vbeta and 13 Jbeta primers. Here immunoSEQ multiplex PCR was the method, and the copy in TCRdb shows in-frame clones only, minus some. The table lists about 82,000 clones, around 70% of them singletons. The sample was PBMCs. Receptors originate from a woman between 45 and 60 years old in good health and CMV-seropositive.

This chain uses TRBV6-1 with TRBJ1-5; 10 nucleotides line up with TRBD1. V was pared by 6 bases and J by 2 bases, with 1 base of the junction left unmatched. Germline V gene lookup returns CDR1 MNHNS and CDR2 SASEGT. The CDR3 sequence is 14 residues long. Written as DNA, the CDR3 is TGTGCCAGCAGAGGACAGGGGGGCAATCAGCCCCAGCATTTT. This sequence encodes CASRGQGGNQPQHF.

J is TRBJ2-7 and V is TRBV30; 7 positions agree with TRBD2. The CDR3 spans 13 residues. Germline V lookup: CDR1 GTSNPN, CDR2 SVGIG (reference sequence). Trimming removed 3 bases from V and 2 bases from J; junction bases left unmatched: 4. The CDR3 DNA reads TGTGCCTGGAGAAGCGGGATTACCTACGAGCAGTACTTC. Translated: CAWRSGITYEQYF.

The DNA for the CDR3 is TGTGCTAGCGGCCGGGACTACGGGACCGGGGAGCTGTTTTTT. This gives the protein CASGRDYGTGELFF. This chain joins TRBV7-7 and TRBJ2-2; 7 positions match TRBD2. CDR1 and CDR2 (germline): SSHAT, FNYEAQ (reference sequence). The CDR3 contains 14 residues.

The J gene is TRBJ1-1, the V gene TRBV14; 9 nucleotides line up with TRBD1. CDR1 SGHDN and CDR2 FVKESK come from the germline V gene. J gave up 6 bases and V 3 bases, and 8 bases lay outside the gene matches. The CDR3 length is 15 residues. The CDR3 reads CASSQVTGGAPEAFF. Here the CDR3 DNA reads TGTGCCAGCAGCCAGGTGACAGGGGGGGCTCCTGAAGCTTTCTTT.

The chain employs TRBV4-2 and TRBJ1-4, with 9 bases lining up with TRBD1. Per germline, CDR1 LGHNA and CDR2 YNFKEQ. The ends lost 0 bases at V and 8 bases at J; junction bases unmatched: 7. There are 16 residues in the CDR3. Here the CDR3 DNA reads TGTGCCAGCAGCCAAGATTCTGGGACAGGGCGGGAAAAACTGTTTTTT. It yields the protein CASSQDSGTGREKLFF.

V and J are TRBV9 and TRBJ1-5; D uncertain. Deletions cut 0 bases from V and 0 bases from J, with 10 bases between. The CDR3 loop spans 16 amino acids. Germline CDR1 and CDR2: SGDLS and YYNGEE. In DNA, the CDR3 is TGTGCCAGCAGCGTAGGCCCCTACGGTAGCAATCAGCCCCAGCATTTT. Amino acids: CASSVGPYGSNQPQHF.

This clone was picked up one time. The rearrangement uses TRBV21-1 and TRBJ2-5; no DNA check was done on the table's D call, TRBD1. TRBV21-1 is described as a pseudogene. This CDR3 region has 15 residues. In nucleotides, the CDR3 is TGTGCCAGCAGCAAACTCTGGGCAGGTCAAGAGACCCAGTACTTC. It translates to CASSKLWAGQETQYF.

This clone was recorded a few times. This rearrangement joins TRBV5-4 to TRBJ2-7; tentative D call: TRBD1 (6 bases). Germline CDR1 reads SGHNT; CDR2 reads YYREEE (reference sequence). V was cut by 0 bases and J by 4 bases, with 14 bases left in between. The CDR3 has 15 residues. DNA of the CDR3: TGTGCCAGCAGCTTGGAGCCAGGGGTCCTGTACGAGCAGTACTTC. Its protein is CASSLEPGVLYEQYF.

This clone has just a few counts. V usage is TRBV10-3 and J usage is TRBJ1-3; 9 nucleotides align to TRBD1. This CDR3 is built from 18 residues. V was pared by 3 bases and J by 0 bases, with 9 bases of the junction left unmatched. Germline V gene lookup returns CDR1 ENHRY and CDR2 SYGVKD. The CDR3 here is CAISELGDRVPSGNTIYF. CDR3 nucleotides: TGTGCCATCAGTGAATTGGGGGACAGGGTGCCCTCTGGAAACACCATATATTTT.

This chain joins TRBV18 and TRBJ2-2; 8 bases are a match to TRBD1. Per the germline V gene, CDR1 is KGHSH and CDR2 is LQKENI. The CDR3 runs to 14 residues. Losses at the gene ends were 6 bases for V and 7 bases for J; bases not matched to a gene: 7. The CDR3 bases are TGTGCCAGCTCGACGGCAGGGGGCGGCGGGGAGCTGTTTTTT. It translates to CASSTAGGGGELFF. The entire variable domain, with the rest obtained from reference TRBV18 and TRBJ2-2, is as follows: NAGVMQNPRHLVRRRGQEARLRCSPMKGHSHVYWYRQLPEEGLKFMVYLQKENIIDESGMPKERFSAEFPKEGPSILRIQQVVRGDSAAYFCASSTAGGGGELFFGEGSRLTVL.

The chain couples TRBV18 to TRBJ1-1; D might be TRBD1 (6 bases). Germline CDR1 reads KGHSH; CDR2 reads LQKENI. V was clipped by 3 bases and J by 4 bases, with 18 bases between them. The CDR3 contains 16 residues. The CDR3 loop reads CASSPNVGAGSTEAFF. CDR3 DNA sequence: TGTGCCAGCTCACCTAATGTGGGGGCCGGTAGCACTGAAGCTTTCTTT. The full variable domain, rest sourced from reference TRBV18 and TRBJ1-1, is NAGVMQNPRHLVRRRGQEARLRCSPMKGHSHVYWYRQLPEEGLKFMVYLQKENIIDESGMPKERFSAEFPKEGPSILRIQQVVRGDSAAYFCASSPNVGAGSTEAFFGQGTRLTVV.

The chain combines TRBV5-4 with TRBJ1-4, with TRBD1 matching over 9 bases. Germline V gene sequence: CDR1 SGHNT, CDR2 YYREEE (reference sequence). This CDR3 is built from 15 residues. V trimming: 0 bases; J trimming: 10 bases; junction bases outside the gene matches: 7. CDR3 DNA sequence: TGTGCCAGCAGCTTGGCGGGGACAGGGCCTGTAAAACTGTTTTTT. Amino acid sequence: CASSLAGTGPVKLFF.

Written as DNA, the CDR3 is TGTGCCAGCACCTCTACAGGGATCTATAGCAATCAGCCCCAGCATTTT. This sequence encodes CASTSTGIYSNQPQHF. This chain links TRBV2 with TRBJ1-5, with D maybe TRBD1 (6 bases). The CDR3 has 16 amino acids. Germline loops: CDR1 SNHLY, CDR2 FYNNEI. V lost 7 bases and J 0 bases, leaving 16 bases between the germline ends.

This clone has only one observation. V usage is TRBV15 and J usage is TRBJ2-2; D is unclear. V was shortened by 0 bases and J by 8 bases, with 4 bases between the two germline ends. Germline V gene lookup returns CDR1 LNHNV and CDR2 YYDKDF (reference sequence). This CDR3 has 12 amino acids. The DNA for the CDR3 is TGTGCCACCAGCAGAGATAGAGGGGAGCTGTTTTTT. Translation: CATSRDRGELFF. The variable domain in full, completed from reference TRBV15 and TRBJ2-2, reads DAMVIQNPRYQVTQFGKPVTLSCSQTLNHNVMYWYQQKSSQAPKLLFHYYDKDFNNEADTPDNFQSRRPNTSFCFLDIRSPGLGDTAMYLCATSRDRGELFFGEGSRLTVL.

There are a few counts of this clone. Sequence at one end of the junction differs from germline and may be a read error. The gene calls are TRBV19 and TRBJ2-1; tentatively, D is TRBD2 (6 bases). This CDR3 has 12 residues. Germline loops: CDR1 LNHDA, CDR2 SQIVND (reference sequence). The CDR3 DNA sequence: TGTGCCAGTAGTATAGGGCAGGGAGAGCGGGTCTTC. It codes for CASSIGQGERVF. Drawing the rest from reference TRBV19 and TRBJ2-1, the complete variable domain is DGGITQSPKYLFRKEGQNVTLSCEQNLNHDAMYWYRQDPGQGLRLIYYSQIVNDFQKGDIAEGYSVSREKKESFPLTVTSAQKNPTAFYLCASSIGQGERVFGPGTRLTVL.

The CDR3 loop is CASKPDSYNEQFF. For the CDR3, the DNA is TGCGCCAGCAAGCCGGACAGCTACAATGAGCAGTTCTTC. V and J are TRBV5-1 and TRBJ2-1; D is perhaps TRBD1 (6 bases). V was cut by 6 bases and J by 3 bases, with 10 bases left in between. CDR3 length: 13 amino acids. Germline V lookup: CDR1 SGHRS, CDR2 YFSETQ.

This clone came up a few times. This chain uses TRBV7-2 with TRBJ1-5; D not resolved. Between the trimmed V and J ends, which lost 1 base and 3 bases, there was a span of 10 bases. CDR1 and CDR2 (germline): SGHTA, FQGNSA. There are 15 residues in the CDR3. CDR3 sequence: CASSLDSTNNQPQHF. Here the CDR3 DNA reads TGTGCCAGCAGCTTAGATAGTACGAACAATCAGCCCCAGCATTTT.

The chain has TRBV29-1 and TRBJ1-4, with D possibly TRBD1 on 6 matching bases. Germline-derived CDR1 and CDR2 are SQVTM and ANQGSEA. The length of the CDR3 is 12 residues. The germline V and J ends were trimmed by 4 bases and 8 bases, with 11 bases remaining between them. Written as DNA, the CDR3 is TGCAGCGTTGGACAGGCGAAGGAAAAACTGTTTTTT. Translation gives CSVGQAKEKLFF.

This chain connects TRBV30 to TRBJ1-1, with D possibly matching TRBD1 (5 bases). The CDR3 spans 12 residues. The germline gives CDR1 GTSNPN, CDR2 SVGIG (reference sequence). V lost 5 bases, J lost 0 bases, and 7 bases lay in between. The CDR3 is CAWGRVNTEAFF. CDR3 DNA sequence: TGTGCCTGGGGCAGGGTGAACACTGAAGCTTTCTTT.

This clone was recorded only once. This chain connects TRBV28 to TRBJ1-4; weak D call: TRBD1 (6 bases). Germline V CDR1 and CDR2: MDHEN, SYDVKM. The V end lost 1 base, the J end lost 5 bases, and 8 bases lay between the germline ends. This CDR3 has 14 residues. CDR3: CASSLLQGNEKLFF. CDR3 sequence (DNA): TGTGCCAGCAGTTTATTGCAGGGGAATGAAAAACTGTTTTTT.

CDR3 region: CATSREGRGRGYTF. Here the CDR3 DNA reads TGTGCCACCAGCAGGGAAGGCAGGGGCCGTGGCTACACCTTC. The J gene is TRBJ1-2, the V gene TRBV15; TRBD1 might be the D (6 bases). This CDR3 has 14 amino acids. Trimming stripped 3 bases from V and 7 bases from J, with 15 bases between. Germline V gene sequence: CDR1 LNHNV, CDR2 YYDKDF (reference sequence). The whole variable domain, remainder taken from reference TRBV15 and TRBJ1-2, is DAMVIQNPRYQVTQFGKPVTLSCSQTLNHNVMYWYQQKSSQAPKLLFHYYDKDFNNEADTPDNFQSRRPNTSFCFLDIRSPGLGDTAMYLCATSREGRGRGYTFGSGTRLTVV.

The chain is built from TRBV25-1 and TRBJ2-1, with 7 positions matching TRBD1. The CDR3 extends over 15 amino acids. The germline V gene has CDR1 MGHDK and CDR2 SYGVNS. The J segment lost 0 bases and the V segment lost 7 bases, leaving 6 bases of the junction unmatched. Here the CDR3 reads CASKGAPSSYNEQFF. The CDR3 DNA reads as TGTGCCAGCAAGGGGGCTCCCAGCTCCTACAATGAGCAGTTCTTC.

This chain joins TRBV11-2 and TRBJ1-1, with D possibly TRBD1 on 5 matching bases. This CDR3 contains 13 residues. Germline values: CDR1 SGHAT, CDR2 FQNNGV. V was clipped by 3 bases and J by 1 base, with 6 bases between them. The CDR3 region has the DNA TGTGCCAGCAGCTTTAGGGGGAACACTGAAGCTTTCTTT. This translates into CASSFRGNTEAFF. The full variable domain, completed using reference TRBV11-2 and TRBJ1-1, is EAGVAQSPRYKIIEKRQSVAFWCNPISGHATLYWYQQILGQGPKLLIQFQNNGVVDDSQLPKDRFSAERLKGVDSTLKIQPAKLEDSAVYLCASSFRGNTEAFFGQGTRLTVV.

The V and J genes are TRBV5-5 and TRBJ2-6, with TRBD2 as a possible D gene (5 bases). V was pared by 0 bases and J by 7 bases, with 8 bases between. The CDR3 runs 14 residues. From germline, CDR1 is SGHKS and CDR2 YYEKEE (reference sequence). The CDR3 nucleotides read TGTGCCAGCAGCTTGGGCGAGGGTGCCAACGTCCTGACTTTC. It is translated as CASSLGEGANVLTF.